A single sample gave rise to the 18 T cell receptor beta chains below, sequenced in a study of T cell changes during pregnancy in multiple sclerosis. Only in-frame clones appear in the TCRdb table, and some are missing; sequencing was by immunoSEQ multiplex PCR. The data show around 130,000 clones, 90% to 96% seen once. The material sequenced was peripheral blood, taken after pregnancy. These receptors were collected from a female donor with multiple sclerosis, enrolled in a pregnancy study.

This clone was counted a few times. This same CDR3 is encoded by further DNA sequences in the sample. This chain uses TRBV6-1 with TRBJ1-1; perhaps TRBD1 as D (6 bases). There are 13 residues in the CDR3. V shed 0 bases and J shed 5 bases, with 7 bases lying between them. Germline CDR1 reads MNHNS; CDR2 reads SASEGT. The CDR3 sequence is CASSEAQGTEAFF. The DNA for the CDR3 is TGTGCCAGCAGTGAAGCCCAGGGGACTGAAGCTTTCTTT.

This sequence joins TRBV10-3 and TRBJ2-3, with TRBD1 as a possible D gene (6 bases). Trimming pared 0 bases from V and 3 bases from J, leaving 13 bases between. In germline, CDR1 is ENHRY, CDR2 SYGVKD. The CDR3 length is 16 residues. The CDR3 nucleotides read TGTGCCATCAGTGAGTCCTTTTACAGGGAGACAGATACGCAGTATTTT. As protein: CAISESFYRETDTQYF.

The chain employs TRBV20-1 and TRBJ2-5; D uncertain. There are 10 residues in the CDR3. CDR1 DFQATT and CDR2 SNEGSKA come from the germline V gene (reference sequence). Trimming stripped 6 bases from V and 7 bases from J, with 9 bases between. CDR3 bases: TGCAGTGCCCATCTCGGGACCCAGTACTTC. Residues: CSAHLGTQYF.

The chain has TRBV4-1 and TRBJ2-3, with 12 bases aligning to TRBD2. The trim removed 2 bases at V and 4 bases at J, leaving 1 base unmatched. The CDR3 runs 15 residues. The germline V gene has CDR1 MGHRA and CDR2 YSYEKL. The CDR3 reads CASSQLAGGPDTQYF. In nucleotides, the CDR3 is TGCGCCAGCAGCCAACTAGCGGGAGGGCCAGATACGCAGTATTTT.

This chain joins TRBV5-5 and TRBJ2-5, with D maybe TRBD2 (6 bases). From germline, CDR1 is SGHKS and CDR2 YYEKEE (reference sequence). This CDR3 contains 17 residues. Deletions cut 1 base from V and 5 bases from J, with 21 bases between. The CDR3 DNA follows: TGTGCCAGCAGCTTGTTCGGGGGAAGGGCGGTGGGGGAGACCCAGTACTTC. Translation: CASSLFGGRAVGETQYF.

The gene calls are TRBV6-5 and TRBJ2-3, with 10 bases lining up with TRBD2. Unmatched junction bases numbered 6, after V lost 3 bases and J lost 3 bases. The CDR3 consists of 16 residues. CDR1 is MNHEY and CDR2 is SVGAGI in the germline V gene. The CDR3 nucleotides are TGTGCCAGCAGTTATTGGGCTAGCGGGAGTACAGATACGCAGTATTTT. Protein sequence: CASSYWASGSTDTQYF.

V is TRBV15 and J is TRBJ2-2; perhaps TRBD2 as D (5 bases). Germline values: CDR1 LNHNV, CDR2 YYDKDF (reference sequence). This CDR3 is built from 14 residues. V was clipped by 3 bases and J by 6 bases, with 11 bases between them. CDR3 protein: CATSRDFRAGELFF. The DNA for the CDR3 is TGTGCCACCAGCAGGGACTTCCGCGCCGGGGAGCTGTTTTTT.

The chain recombines TRBV2 with TRBJ2-2; TRBD2 is a possible D gene (5 bases). Germline V gene data show CDR1 as SNHLY and CDR2 as FYNNEI. The CDR3 has 15 amino acids. Trimming shortened V by 1 base and J by 4 bases, and 10 bases separated the two germline ends. The CDR3 DNA sequence: TGTGCCAGCAGTGAAGTCACTAGGGTCACCGGGGAGCTGTTTTTT. It codes for CASSEVTRVTGELFF.

J is TRBJ1-4 and V is TRBV13; tentative D call: TRBD1 (6 bases). CDR1 is PRHDT and CDR2 is FYEKMQ in the germline V gene (reference sequence). This CDR3 spans 17 amino acids. Trimming took off 0 bases at V and 5 bases at J, with 16 bases between the two ends. The CDR3 here is CASSLGVPTGRNEKLFF. CDR3 in DNA: TGTGCCAGCAGCTTAGGCGTCCCGACAGGCCGGAATGAAAAACTGTTTTTT.

The chain carries TRBV23-1 and TRBJ1-5, with a weak D call TRBD1 (6 bases). TRBV23-1 is known as an ORF, though its function is uncertain. The CDR3 has 15 amino acids. V was cut by 8 bases and J by 5 bases, with 19 bases left in between. The CDR3 reads CASRLQQGAYQPQHF. As DNA, the CDR3 is TGCGCCAGCCGGCTTCAACAGGGAGCATATCAGCCCCAGCATTTT.

The V and J genes are TRBV7-9 and TRBJ2-1; TRBD2 matches 10 bases. With V trimmed by 2 bases and J by 10 bases, 11 bases remained unmatched. The CDR3 has 16 amino acids. CDR1 SEHNR and CDR2 FQNEAQ come from the germline V gene (reference sequence). CDR3 in amino acids: CASSLRALAGVYEQFF. CDR3 nucleotides: TGTGCCAGCAGCTTAAGGGCGCTAGCGGGAGTATACGAGCAGTTCTTC.

This chain connects TRBV7-6 to TRBJ2-3; the match to TRBD2 covers 9 bases. CDR3 length equals 16 residues. V lost 2 bases and J lost 1; bases outside the gene matches: 4. Germline V CDR1 and CDR2: SGHVS, FNYEAQ. CDR3 DNA sequence: TGTGCCAGCAGCTTAAACCTAGCGGGACGCACAGATACGCAGTATTTT. Residues: CASSLNLAGRTDTQYF.

The V call is TRBV7-9, the J call TRBJ2-2; D is perhaps TRBD2 (6 bases). The length of the CDR3 is 18 residues. Germline CDR1 is SEHNR and CDR2 is FQNEAQ (reference sequence). The germline V and J ends were trimmed by 5 bases and 6 bases, with 25 bases remaining between them. The CDR3 nucleotides read TGTGCCAGCAGCACAGGCGCATGGGGGACTCTAGGAGCCGGGGAGCTGTTTTTT. Amino acids: CASSTGAWGTLGAGELFF.

The gene calls are TRBV7-2 and TRBJ2-3; 7 positions agree with TRBD2. Germline assignment: CDR1 SGHTA and CDR2 FQGNSA. V was pared by 5 bases and J by 4 bases, with 15 bases of the junction left unmatched. The CDR3 runs to 17 residues. This CDR3 is CASSPGLGPFPPDTQYF. The CDR3 coding sequence is TGTGCCAGCAGCCCTGGACTAGGTCCCTTCCCCCCAGATACGCAGTATTTT.

V and J are TRBV6-5 and TRBJ1-2, with 7 bases identical to TRBD1. The CDR3 spans 13 residues. The ends lost 5 bases at V and 2 bases at J; junction bases unmatched: 2. Germline V gene data show CDR1 as MNHEY and CDR2 as SVGAGI. The CDR3 DNA reads TGTGCCAGCAGTCCGACAGGGAACTATGGCTACACCTTC. Its translation: CASSPTGNYGYTF.

This rearrangement joins TRBV9 to TRBJ2-3; 9 nucleotides match TRBD2. The junction had 4 bases not matched to a gene; V was cut back by 0 bases and J by 2 bases. Germline V lookup: CDR1 SGDLS, CDR2 YYNGEE. The CDR3 loop spans 16 amino acids. DNA for the CDR3: TGTGCCAGCAGCGTAGGTGCTAGCGGGATCACAGATACGCAGTATTTT. Protein sequence: CASSVGASGITDTQYF.

The gene calls are TRBV14 and TRBJ1-2; D ambiguous. CDR1 and CDR2 from the germline V gene are SGHDN and FVKESK. The CDR3 loop spans 15 amino acids. V shed 1 base and J shed 4 bases, with 13 bases lying between them. CDR3 DNA: TGTGCCAGCAGCCAAGGGAGCACGGGTACCTATGGCTACACCTTC. Encoded protein: CASSQGSTGTYGYTF.

The chain recombines TRBV18 with TRBJ1-1; 7 positions agree with TRBD1. CDR3 size: 15 residues. J lost 2 bases, V lost 2 bases, and 5 bases had no gene match. Looked up from germline, CDR1 is KGHSH and CDR2 is LQKENI. CDR3 nucleotide sequence: TGTGCCAGCTCACCAAGCCGGGACAGAAACACTGAAGCTTTCTTT. It is translated as CASSPSRDRNTEAFF.